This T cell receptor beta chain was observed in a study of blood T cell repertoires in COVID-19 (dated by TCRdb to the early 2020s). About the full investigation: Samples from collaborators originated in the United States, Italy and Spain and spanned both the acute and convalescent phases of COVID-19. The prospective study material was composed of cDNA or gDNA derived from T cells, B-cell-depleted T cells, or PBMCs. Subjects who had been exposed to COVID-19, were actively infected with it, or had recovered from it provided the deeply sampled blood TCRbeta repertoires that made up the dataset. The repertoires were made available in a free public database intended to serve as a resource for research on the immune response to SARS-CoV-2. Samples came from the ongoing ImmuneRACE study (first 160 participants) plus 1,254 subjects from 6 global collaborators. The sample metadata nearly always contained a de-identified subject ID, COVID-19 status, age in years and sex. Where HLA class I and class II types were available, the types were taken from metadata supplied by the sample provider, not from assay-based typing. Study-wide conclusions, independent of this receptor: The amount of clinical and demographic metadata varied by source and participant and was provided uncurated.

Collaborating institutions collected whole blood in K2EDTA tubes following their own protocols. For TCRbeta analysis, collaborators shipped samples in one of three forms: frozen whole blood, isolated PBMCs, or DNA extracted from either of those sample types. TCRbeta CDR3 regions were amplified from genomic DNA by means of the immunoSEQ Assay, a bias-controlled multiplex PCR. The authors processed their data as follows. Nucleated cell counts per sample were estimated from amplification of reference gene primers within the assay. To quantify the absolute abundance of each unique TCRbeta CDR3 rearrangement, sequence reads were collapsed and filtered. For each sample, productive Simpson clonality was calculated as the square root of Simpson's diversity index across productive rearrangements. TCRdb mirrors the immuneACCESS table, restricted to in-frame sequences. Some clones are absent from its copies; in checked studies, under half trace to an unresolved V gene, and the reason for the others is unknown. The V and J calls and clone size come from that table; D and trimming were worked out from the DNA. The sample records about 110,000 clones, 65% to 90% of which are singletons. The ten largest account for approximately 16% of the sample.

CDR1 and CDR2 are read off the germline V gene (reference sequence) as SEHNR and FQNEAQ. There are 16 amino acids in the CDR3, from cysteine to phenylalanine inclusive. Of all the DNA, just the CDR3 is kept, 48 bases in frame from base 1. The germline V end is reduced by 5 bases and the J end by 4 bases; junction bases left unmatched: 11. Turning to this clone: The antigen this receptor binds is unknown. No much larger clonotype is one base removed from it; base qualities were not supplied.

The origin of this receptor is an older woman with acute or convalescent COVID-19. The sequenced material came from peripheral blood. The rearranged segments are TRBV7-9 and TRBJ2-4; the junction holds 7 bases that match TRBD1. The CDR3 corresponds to CASSRRGTGAKNIQYF. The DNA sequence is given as TGTGCCAGCAGCCGCAGGGGCACAGGGGCAAAAAACATTCAGTACTTC.